This TCR beta chain was recorded in a study of cytomegalovirus exposure and HLA in healthy donors. Study background: From donors who were HLA-typed, an early data release held 80 million to 95 million unique TCRs.

The PCR ran on 60 Vbeta and 13 Jbeta primers. Produced via immunoSEQ multiplex PCR; TCRdb's table is partial and in-frame only. The sample holds fewer than 200,000 clones, 84% seen once. The study, taken as a whole, reports: Per a prior analysis, the majority of TCR beta V segments were productive roughly 90% or roughly 30% of the time.

Regarding this clone: What it recognizes is unknown.

Germline V lookup: CDR1 SEHNR, CDR2 FQNEAQ (reference sequence). V lost 5 bases, J lost 9 bases, and 11 bases lay in between. The CDR3 contains 12 residues. Input material: PBMCs. The V gene is TRBV7-9, the J gene TRBJ2-1; the D is unclear. The origin of this receptor is a man younger than 45 in good health and CMV-seronegative. The CDR3 here is CASSEPPAEQFF. The CDR3 nucleotides are TGTGCCAGCAGCGAGCCCCCCGCTGAGCAGTTCTTC.